These T cell receptor beta chains were read from a single sample in a study of type 1 regulatory T cells. TCRdb redid the calling of the reads with MiXCR, one entry per CDR3 protein. The table records some 100,000 distinct CDR3 sequences, roughly 31% of them present only once. Sample: CD4+ T cells, either the whole sample or a sorted fraction (not recorded which). These receptors all stem from a human donor in good health. CDR3s include the opening cysteine and the closing phenylalanine or tryptophan. Each record gives: V gene, D gene, J gene, clone size, CDR3 protein, CDR3 DNA. The D gene is left open where the match is weak. Where a row states a size, it is once, few, many or the class of an expanded clone; other rows omit it.

V: TRBV7-2; D: -; J: TRBJ1-5; size: -; CDR3: CASSPTSVPQPQHF; DNA: TGTGCCAGCAGCCCGACGTCGGTCCCTCAGCCCCAGCATTTT
V: TRBV20-1; D: TRBD1; J: TRBJ2-1; size: -; CDR3: CSARGTGVHEQFF; DNA: TGCAGTGCTCGGGGGACAGGGGTCCATGAGCAGTTCTTC
V: TRBV6-2/TRBV6-3; D: -; J: TRBJ2-6; size: -; CDR3: CASTSTASNSGANVLTF; DNA: TGTGCCAGCACCTCGACGGCATCAAATTCTGGGGCCAACGTCCTGACTTTC
V: TRBV5-1; D: TRBD1; J: TRBJ2-1; size: -; CDR3: CASSLKSDRGNEQFF; DNA: TGCGCCAGCAGCTTGAAATCGGACAGGGGAAATGAGCAGTTCTTC
V: TRBV5-6; D: -; J: TRBJ2-3; size: -; CDR3: CASSELAGGADTQYF; DNA: TGTGCCAGCAGCGAATTAGCAGGGGGGGCAGATACGCAGTATTTT
V: TRBV29-1; D: TRBD2; J: TRBJ2-2; size: few; CDR3: CSVDGSGRNTGELFF; DNA: TGCAGCGTTGATGGTAGCGGGAGAAACACCGGGGAGCTGTTTTTT
V: TRBV19; D: TRBD1; J: TRBJ2-4; size: -; CDR3: CASTPGTGDRNIQYF; DNA: TGTGCCAGTACCCCCGGGACAGGGGATAGAAACATTCAGTACTTC
V: TRBV6-5; D: -; J: TRBJ2-4; size: -; CDR3: CASRDQGWDIQYF; DNA: TGTGCCAGCAGGGATCAGGGTTGGGACATTCAGTACTTC
V: TRBV7-9; D: TRBD2; J: TRBJ2-7; size: -; CDR3: CASSLGFGFRTSGSMTYEQYF; DNA: TGTGCCAGCAGCTTAGGGTTCGGGTTTAGGACTAGCGGGAGTATGACCTACGAGCAGTACTTC
V: TRBV7-9; D: TRBD1; J: TRBJ2-7; size: -; CDR3: CASSLGQAPYEQYF; DNA: TGTGCCAGCAGCCTCGGACAGGCACCCTACGAGCAGTACTTC
V: TRBV20-1; D: -; J: TRBJ2-2; size: many; CDR3: CSATRTRSTGELFF; DNA: TGCAGTGCTACCCGGACCAGGAGTACCGGGGAGCTGTTTTTT
V: TRBV4-1; D: -; J: TRBJ2-1; size: -; CDR3: CASSQDAPSSYNEQFF; DNA: TGCGCCAGCAGCCAAGACGCACCAAGCTCCTACAATGAGCAGTTCTTC
V: TRBV7-2; D: TRBD2; J: TRBJ2-4; size: few; CDR3: CASSSRVSGSTNIQYF; DNA: TGTGCCAGCAGCTCAAGGGTTAGCGGGTCGACAAACATTCAGTACTTC
V: TRBV5-1; D: -; J: TRBJ2-1; size: -; CDR3: CASSLGRAAGTYNEQFF; DNA: TGCGCCAGCAGCTTGGGACGCGCAGCGGGGACATACAATGAGCAGTTCTTC
V: TRBV30; D: -; J: TRBJ2-1; size: few; CDR3: CAWSVTRVGEQFF; DNA: TGTGCCTGGAGTGTAACTAGAGTGGGTGAGCAGTTCTTC
V: TRBV5-1; D: TRBD2; J: TRBJ2-2; size: few; CDR3: CASSDTGLVGTGELFF; DNA: TGCGCCAGCAGCGATACAGGACTAGTCGGCACCGGGGAGCTGTTTTTT
V: TRBV29-1; D: -; J: TRBJ2-7; size: -; CDR3: CSVASESSYEQYF; DNA: TGCAGCGTTGCATCTGAGAGCTCCTACGAGCAGTACTTC
V: TRBV20-1; D: -; J: TRBJ2-7; size: few; CDR3: CSARVPMSGEQYF; DNA: TGCAGTGCTAGAGTGCCCATGTCAGGGGAGCAGTACTTC
V: TRBV5-1; D: TRBD1; J: TRBJ2-7; size: few; CDR3: CASSFRDRGRGQYF; DNA: TGCGCCAGCAGCTTCCGGGACAGGGGGCGCGGGCAGTACTTC
V: TRBV7-2; D: TRBD2; J: TRBJ2-3; size: -; CDR3: CASSFSAGVPDTQYF; DNA: TGTGCCAGCAGCTTTTCAGCGGGAGTCCCAGATACGCAGTATTTT
V: TRBV7-9; D: -; J: TRBJ2-5; size: -; CDR3: CVSSRDGPQETQYF; DNA: TGTGTCAGCAGCCGGGACGGCCCCCAAGAGACCCAGTACTTC
V: TRBV9; D: -; J: TRBJ2-2; size: few; CDR3: CASSTEAGELFF; DNA: TGTGCCAGCAGCACGGAGGCCGGGGAGCTGTTTTTT
V: TRBV27; D: -; J: TRBJ2-7; size: few; CDR3: CASSSPLKRAPYEQYF; DNA: TGTGCCAGCAGTTCCCCCCTAAAGCGGGCCCCCTACGAGCAGTACTTC
V: TRBV25-1; D: -; J: TRBJ2-1; size: few; CDR3: CASSVVDNAGGNEQFF; DNA: TGTGCCAGCAGTGTCGTCGACAATGCTGGGGGCAATGAGCAGTTCTTC
V: TRBV2; D: -; J: TRBJ2-7; size: -; CDR3: CASSGLDYEQYF; DNA: TGTGCCAGCAGTGGGTTAGACTACGAGCAGTACTTC
V: TRBV19; D: -; J: TRBJ1-1; size: -; CDR3: CASSPEGGTEAFF; DNA: TGTGCCAGTAGTCCTGAGGGTGGGACTGAAGCTTTCTTT
V: TRBV12-3/TRBV12-4; D: -; J: TRBJ2-6; size: -; CDR3: CASSLGRGVDSGGNVLTF; DNA: TGTGCCAGCAGTTTGGGTCGTGGCGTGGACTCTGGGGGCAACGTCCTGACTTTC
V: TRBV15; D: -; J: TRBJ2-3; size: few; CDR3: CATTSEGGTDTQYF; DNA: TGTGCCACCACTTCAGAGGGGGGAACAGATACGCAGTATTTT
V: TRBV5-1; D: -; J: TRBJ1-1; size: few; CDR3: CASSPDQSGRMNTEAFF; DNA: TGCGCCAGCAGCCCGGACCAGAGTGGACGCATGAACACTGAAGCTTTCTTT
V: TRBV29-1; D: -; J: TRBJ1-4; size: few; CDR3: CSVGHDTSEKLFF; DNA: TGCAGCGTTGGACACGATACTTCTGAAAAACTGTTTTTT
V: TRBV7-2; D: TRBD1; J: TRBJ1-5; size: few; CDR3: CASSLGQGRHSNQPQHF; DNA: TGTGCCAGCAGCTTAGGACAGGGTCGCCATAGCAATCAGCCCCAGCATTTT
V: TRBV12-3/TRBV12-4; D: -; J: TRBJ1-2; size: few; CDR3: CASVSRDHGYTF; DNA: TGTGCCAGCGTGTCTAGGGATCATGGCTACACCTTC
V: TRBV20-1; D: TRBD2; J: TRBJ2-3; size: few; CDR3: CSARAASGRTDTQYF; DNA: TGCAGTGCTAGAGCCGCTAGCGGGAGAACAGATACGCAGTATTTT
V: TRBV7-8; D: TRBD2; J: TRBJ2-1; size: -; CDR3: CASSLRRESNNEQFF; DNA: TGTGCCAGCAGCTTACGGCGGGAGTCTAACAATGAGCAGTTCTTC
V: TRBV20-1; D: -; J: TRBJ1-6; size: few; CDR3: CSARGTPSGLSNSPLHF; DNA: TGCAGTGCTAGAGGAACGCCCTCGGGGCTTTCTAATTCACCCCTCCACTTT
V: TRBV20-1; D: TRBD2; J: TRBJ2-7; size: few; CDR3: CSAQTIAGAYEQYF; DNA: TGCAGTGCCCAGACGATAGCGGGAGCCTACGAGCAGTACTTC
V: TRBV20-1; D: TRBD2; J: TRBJ2-5; size: many; CDR3: CSAPGTSGRAGETQYF; DNA: TGCAGTGCTCCGGGGACTAGCGGGAGGGCCGGGGAGACCCAGTACTTC
V: TRBV12-3/TRBV12-4; D: -; J: TRBJ2-3; size: few; CDR3: CASSPRQALSGSTDTQYF; DNA: TGTGCCAGCAGTCCTCGGCAGGCCCTGAGCGGGAGCACAGATACGCAGTATTTT
V: TRBV5-4; D: -; J: TRBJ2-1; size: few; CDR3: CASSQDWNNEQFF; DNA: TGTGCCAGCAGCCAGGACTGGAACAATGAGCAGTTCTTC
V: TRBV19; D: TRBD1; J: TRBJ1-1; size: -; CDR3: CASSSRTGLNTEAFF; DNA: TGTGCCAGTAGTTCCCGGACAGGGCTGAACACTGAAGCTTTCTTT
V: TRBV20-1; D: TRBD1; J: TRBJ1-6; size: few; CDR3: CSASGQGKNSPLHF; DNA: TGCAGTGCCAGCGGACAGGGGAAGAATTCACCCCTCCACTTT